This T cell receptor beta chain was obtained from a study of Tregs in tolerant kidney transplant recipients. Study-wide results and caveats: Tregs expanded with activated donor B cells seemed most donor-specific. In tolerant patients, donor-specific Tregs outgrew total Tregs, suggesting antigen-driven expansion. This study did not directly address biological reproducibility.

Clones were sequenced by immunoSEQ multiplex PCR, and TCRdb holds only the in-frame ones, with some missing. The data show approximately 100,000 clones, 93% seen once. CD4+CD25+CD127- Tregs, CD4+CD25- non-Tregs, CD4 and CD8 cells were sorted. Regarding this clone: What it binds is unknown.

The TCR originated in a human donor who received a combined kidney and bone marrow transplant. The specimen comprised CD4+ T cells from blood, sampled before the transplant.

CDR3 sequence: CSAVGGGDRFGYTF. CDR3 DNA: TGCAGTGCGGTGGGGGGGGGAGATCGATTCGGCTACACCTTC. This sequence joins TRBV29-1 and TRBJ1-2, with D possibly TRBD1 on 5 matching bases. CDR1 is SQVTM, CDR2 ANQGSEA, per germline. The CDR3 is 14 residues long.